This T cell receptor beta chain appears in the sequencing data of a study of technical replicates of blood from a few donors. Sequencing was performed with immunoSEQ multiplex PCR; in TCRdb, only in-frame clones are kept and a portion is missing. This repertoire shows more than 9,000 clones, roughly 94% found once; its top ten account for 6% to 8.5%. The sequence was obtained from a human donor in good health. Sequenced: PBMCs.

The CDR3 loop reads CASSLTGQSFDTQYF. Here the CDR3 DNA reads TGTGCCAGCAGTCTGACGGGACAGAGTTTTGATACGCAGTATTTT. This chain uses TRBV27 with TRBJ2-3, with TRBD1 matching 7 bases. The CDR3 sequence is 15 residues long. With V trimmed by 5 bases and J by 6 bases, 11 bases remained unmatched. CDR1 is MNHEY, CDR2 SMNVEV, per germline (reference sequence).